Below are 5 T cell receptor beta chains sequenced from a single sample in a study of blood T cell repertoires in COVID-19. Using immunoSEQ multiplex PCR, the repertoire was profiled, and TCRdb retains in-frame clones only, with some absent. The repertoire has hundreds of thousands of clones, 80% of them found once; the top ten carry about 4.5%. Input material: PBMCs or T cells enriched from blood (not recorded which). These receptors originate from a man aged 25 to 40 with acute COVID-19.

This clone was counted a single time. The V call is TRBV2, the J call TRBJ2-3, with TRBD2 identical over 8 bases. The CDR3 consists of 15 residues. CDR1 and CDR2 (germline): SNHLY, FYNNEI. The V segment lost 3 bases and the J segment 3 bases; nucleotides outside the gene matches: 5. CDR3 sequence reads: CASSDGTSKTDTQYF. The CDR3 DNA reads TGTGCCAGCAGTGACGGGACTAGTAAGACAGATACGCAGTATTTT.

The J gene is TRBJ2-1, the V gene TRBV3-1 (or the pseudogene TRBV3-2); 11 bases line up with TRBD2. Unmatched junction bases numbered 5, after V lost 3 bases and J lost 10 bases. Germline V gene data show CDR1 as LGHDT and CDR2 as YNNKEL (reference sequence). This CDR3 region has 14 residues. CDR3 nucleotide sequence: TGTGCCAGCAGCCAGATTAGCGGGGGGGTAGAGCAGTTCTTC. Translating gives CASSQISGGVEQFF.

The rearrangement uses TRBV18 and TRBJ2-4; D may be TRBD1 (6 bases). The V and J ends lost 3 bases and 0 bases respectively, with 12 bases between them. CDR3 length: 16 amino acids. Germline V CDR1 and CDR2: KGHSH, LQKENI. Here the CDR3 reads CASSPQGLLAKNIQYF. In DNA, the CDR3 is TGTGCCAGCTCACCTCAGGGGTTACTAGCCAAAAACATTCAGTACTTC. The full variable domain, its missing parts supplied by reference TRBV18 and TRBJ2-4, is NAGVMQNPRHLVRRRGQEARLRCSPMKGHSHVYWYRQLPEEGLKFMVYLQKENIIDESGMPKERFSAEFPKEGPSILRIQQVVRGDSAAYFCASSPQGLLAKNIQYFGAGTRLSVL.

In DNA form, the CDR3 reads TGTGCCAGTAGTATGGTCGGTTTATACAGGGGGAGATCCACCTTC. Amino acid sequence: CASSMVGLYRGRSTF. This sequence joins TRBV19 and TRBJ1-2; TRBD1 matches 8 bases. CDR1 and CDR2 from the germline V gene are LNHDA and SQIVND (reference sequence). The CDR3 sequence is 15 residues long. Losses at the gene ends were 3 bases for V and 13 bases for J; bases not matched to a gene: 16.

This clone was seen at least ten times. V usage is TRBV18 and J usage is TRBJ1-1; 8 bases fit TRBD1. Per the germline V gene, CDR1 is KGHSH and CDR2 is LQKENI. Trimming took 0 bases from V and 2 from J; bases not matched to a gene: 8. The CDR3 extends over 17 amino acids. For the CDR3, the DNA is TGTGCCAGCTCACCACCGTTCCAGGGGGCAGGTAACACTGAAGCTTTCTTT. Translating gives CASSPPFQGAGNTEAFF.